Below are 21 T cell receptor beta chains sequenced from a single sample in a study of shared clonotypes between healthy human individuals. Naivety among CD8 cells was defined by CD45RO negativity and positive CCR7 selection, thereby excluding terminally differentiated effector memory CD45RA+ cells. Measured with immunoSEQ multiplex PCR; TCRdb has only the in-frame clones, and not every one. This sample carries some 2 million clones, about 94% of them seen once, and the ten largest clones take about 1.1%. Source material: naive CD8+ T cells sorted from blood. These receptor sequences come from a man younger than 30 in good health.

The chain has TRBV27 and TRBJ1-2; 9 nucleotides agree with TRBD1. Germline loops: CDR1 MNHEY, CDR2 SMNVEV (reference sequence). The J segment lost 3 bases and the V segment lost 7 bases, leaving 9 bases of the junction unmatched. The CDR3 is 15 residues long. CDR3 loop: CASTSTTGGDYGYTF. The CDR3 nucleotides read TGTGCCAGCACCTCGACGACAGGGGGGGACTATGGCTACACCTTC.

Only one count was recorded for this clone. V gene TRBV6-5 combines with J gene TRBJ2-1; 11 nucleotides agree with TRBD2. Germline lookup yields CDR1 MNHEY and CDR2 SVGAGI. This CDR3 region has 15 residues. The ends lost 4 bases at V and 5 bases at J; junction bases unmatched: 4. The CDR3 bases are TGTGCCAGCAGTTTCGGGACTAGCGGAAACAATGAGCAGTTCTTC. It yields the protein CASSFGTSGNNEQFF.

The chain couples TRBV12-5 to TRBJ2-7; D may match TRBD1 or TRBD2 (5 bases each). Per germline, CDR1 LGHNT and CDR2 FRNRAP. The CDR3 is 14 residues long. Trimming cost V 4 bases and J 0 bases, with 10 bases left between them. CDR3 DNA: TGTGCTAGTGGTTGGGACGGTGCCTCCTACGAGCAGTACTTC. Its protein is CASGWDGASYEQYF.

About this clone itself: Other nucleotide sequences in the sample specify the same CDR3. The rearrangement joins TRBV10-1 to TRBJ2-2; D not resolved. The CDR3 length is 11 residues. Trimming removed 3 bases at V and 6 bases at J, with 2 bases between. Germline assignment: CDR1 WNHNN and CDR2 SYGVQD (reference sequence). The CDR3 loop reads CASSDSGELFF. The CDR3 DNA follows: TGCGCCAGCAGTGATTCCGGGGAGCTGTTTTTT.

The chain has TRBV7-9 and TRBJ1-1; possible D gene TRBD1, 5 bases. With 7 bases removed from V and 1 base from J, the gap between germline ends came to 13 bases. CDR3 length: 14 residues. Germline assignment: CDR1 SEHNR and CDR2 FQNEAQ (reference sequence). The CDR3 DNA sequence: TGTGCCAGCACCATACTCGGGGCGAACACTGAAGCTTTCTTT. Translation: CASTILGANTEAFF.

This chain connects TRBV4-1 to TRBJ2-3; 7 positions agree with TRBD2. Germline V gene lookup returns CDR1 MGHRA and CDR2 YSYEKL. Trimming at V came to 2 bases and at J to 0 bases, leaving 2 bases not matched to a gene. This CDR3 is 15 amino acids long. DNA of the CDR3: TGCGCCAGCAGCCAACTAGCGGATAGCACAGATACGCAGTATTTT. Protein product: CASSQLADSTDTQYF.

This clone has a single count. The rearrangement uses TRBV19 and TRBJ1-6; the match to TRBD1 covers 7 bases. The V gene end was trimmed by 9 bases and the J gene end by 2 bases; junction bases not matched to a gene: 19. The germline gives CDR1 LNHDA, CDR2 SQIVND (reference sequence). The CDR3 runs to 19 residues. The CDR3 DNA follows: TGTGCCAGGTCGCGGAGAGGGGGCAAGTCGGAGGCCTATAATTCACCCCTCCACTTT. Its protein product is CARSRRGGKSEAYNSPLHF.

The J gene is TRBJ2-3, the V gene TRBV9, with D maybe TRBD2 (5 bases). V was cut by 0 bases and J by 5 bases, with 13 bases left in between. CDR1 SGDLS and CDR2 YYNGEE come from the germline V gene. CDR3 length: 15 amino acids. CDR3 coding DNA: TGTGCCAGCAGCGTAGAAAGCGGACGTTTAGATACGCAGTATTTT. This gives the protein CASSVESGRLDTQYF. Based on the CDR3 plus reference TRBV9 and TRBJ2-3, the full variable domain is DSGVTQTPKHLITATGQRVTLRCSPRSGDLSVYWYQQSLDQGLQFLIQYYNGEERAKGNILERFSAQQFPDLHSELNLSSLELGDSALYFCASSVESGRLDTQYFGPGTRLTVL.

In its sample, this clone was seen a few times. The V and J genes are TRBV18 and TRBJ2-6; a weak D match, TRBD2 (6 bases). V dropped 1 base and J dropped 2 bases, with 12 bases sitting between them. Germline V gives CDR1 KGHSH, CDR2 LQKENI. The CDR3 extends over 17 amino acids. The DNA for the CDR3 is TGTGCCAGCTCACCACGGGAAGGAGGGACTGGGGCCAACGTCCTGACTTTC. Protein sequence: CASSPREGGTGANVLTF.

The chain combines TRBV2 with TRBJ2-5, with a weak D call TRBD2 (5 bases). This CDR3 has 10 amino acids. V lost 9 bases and J lost 5, with 7 bases in between. Germline V gene lookup returns CDR1 SNHLY and CDR2 FYNNEI. The CDR3 sequence is CARPGETQYF. The CDR3 region has the DNA TGTGCCAGGCCGGGGGAGACCCAGTACTTC. Looking up the rest from reference TRBV2 and TRBJ2-5 gives the full variable domain: EPEVTQTPSHQVTQMGQEVILRCVPISNHLYFYWYRQILGQKVEFLVSFYNNEISEKSEIFDDQFSVERPDGSNFTLKIRSTKLEDSAMYFCARPGETQYFGPGTRLLVL.

The rearrangement links TRBV7-9 to TRBJ1-2; D possibly corresponds to TRBD1 (6 bases). Germline-derived CDR1 and CDR2 are SEHNR and FQNEAQ (reference sequence). V was trimmed by 5 bases and J by 0 bases, leaving 13 bases between them. The CDR3 loop spans 15 amino acids. The CDR3 bases are TGTGCCAGCAGCGAGAGGGGGGAACCTAACTATGGCTACACCTTC. This gives the protein CASSERGEPNYGYTF.

V usage is TRBV4-3 and J usage is TRBJ1-1; D is perhaps TRBD1 (6 bases). V shed 1 base and J shed 8 bases, with 14 bases lying between them. This CDR3 contains 14 residues. Germline values: CDR1 LGHNA, CDR2 YSLEER. The CDR3 protein is CASSQVVPGQEAFF. The CDR3 DNA reads TGCGCCAGCAGCCAAGTGGTACCGGGACAAGAAGCTTTCTTT.

The chain is built from TRBV6-5 and TRBJ1-1; D is undetermined. Germline V gives CDR1 MNHEY, CDR2 SVGAGI. CDR3 length equals 12 residues. The germline V and J ends were trimmed by 6 bases and 5 bases, with 10 bases remaining between them. CDR3 loop: CASSSGETEAFF. CDR3 nucleotides: TGTGCCAGCAGCTCGGGCGAGACTGAAGCTTTCTTT.

This chain connects TRBV28 to TRBJ2-1, with 10 bases lining up with TRBD2. Germline assignment: CDR1 MDHEN and CDR2 SYDVKM. The V segment lost 2 bases and the J segment 4 bases; nucleotides outside the gene matches: 8. CDR3 size: 17 residues. Here the CDR3 reads CASSLPPSGGDYNEQFF. CDR3 DNA: TGTGCCAGCAGTTTACCCCCTAGCGGGGGCGATTACAATGAGCAGTTCTTC.

The chain couples TRBV6-5 to TRBJ2-1; D is tentatively TRBD1 or TRBD2 (7 bases each). The CDR3 contains 14 residues. The germline gives CDR1 MNHEY, CDR2 SVGAGI. The V gene lost 6 bases and the J gene lost 5 bases, with 14 bases spanning the gap. The CDR3 loop reads CASSRGGPDNEQFF. CDR3 nucleotide sequence: TGTGCCAGCAGCAGGGGGGGGCCCGACAATGAGCAGTTCTTC.

In the case of this clone: Distinct nucleotide sequences in the sample also encode this CDR3. Written as DNA, the CDR3 is TGTGCCAGCAGTTTCGAAGGGGGGGGATACGAGCAGTACTTC. Protein sequence: CASSFEGGGYEQYF. This chain uses TRBV27 with TRBJ2-7, with D perhaps matching TRBD2 (7 bases). In germline, CDR1 is MNHEY, CDR2 SMNVEV (reference sequence). The V and J ends lost 3 bases and 4 bases respectively, with 13 bases between them. This CDR3 comprises 14 residues.

The rearrangement joins TRBV7-9 to TRBJ1-1; possibly TRBD1 for D (6 bases). The V gene lost 3 bases and the J gene lost 3 bases, with 17 bases spanning the gap. This CDR3 comprises 16 residues. Germline V gene data show CDR1 as SEHNR and CDR2 as FQNEAQ (reference sequence). In DNA, the CDR3 is TGTGCCAGCAGCTTTGGGACAACACTCTTGGACACTGAAGCTTTCTTT. It is translated as CASSFGTTLLDTEAFF.

This rearrangement joins TRBV6-1 to TRBJ1-3, with 8 bases matching TRBD1. The CDR3 extends over 17 amino acids. Trimming removed 4 bases from V and 0 bases from J; junction bases left unmatched: 8. In germline, CDR1 is MNHNS, CDR2 SASEGT. The CDR3 sequence is CASSAHVGTGSGNTIYF. In nucleotides, the CDR3 is TGTGCCAGCAGTGCTCATGTGGGGACAGGCTCTGGAAACACCATATATTTT.

The CDR3 bases are TGTGCCAGCAGTTACCCACAGGAGGGGGGCAGCGATGAGCAGTTCTTC. It specifies CASSYPQEGGSDEQFF. The rearrangement joins TRBV6-6 to TRBJ2-1; D possibly matches TRBD1 or TRBD2 (6 bases each). The CDR3 sequence is 16 residues long. The ends were cut back, 2 bases at V and 8 bases at J, with 19 bases in the middle. CDR1 MNHNY and CDR2 SVGAGI come from the germline V gene (reference sequence).

This chain connects TRBV7-9 to TRBJ2-7, with D possibly being TRBD2 (5 bases). The CDR3 totals 14 residues. Per germline, CDR1 SEHNR and CDR2 FQNEAQ (reference sequence). Trimming took off 1 base at V and 3 bases at J, with 10 bases between the two ends. The CDR3 coding sequence is TGTGCCAGCAGCTTAGTTAACGGAGGCTACGAGCAGTACTTC. Translating it yields CASSLVNGGYEQYF. The entire variable domain, with the rest obtained from reference TRBV7-9 and TRBJ2-7, is as follows: DTGVSQNPRHKITKRGQNVTFRCDPISEHNRLYWYRQTLGQGPEFLTYFQNEAQLEKSRLLSDRFSAERPKGSFSTLEIQRTEQGDSAMYLCASSLVNGGYEQYFGPGTRLTVT.

This chain joins TRBV4-3 and TRBJ1-6; TRBD1 is a possible D gene (6 bases). V lost 0 bases and J lost 9, with 15 bases in between. There are 16 residues in the CDR3. CDR1 LGHNA and CDR2 YSLEER come from the germline V gene. The CDR3 loop reads CASSQDWSGVASPLHF. CDR3 nucleotide sequence: TGCGCCAGCAGCCAAGATTGGTCAGGGGTGGCTTCACCCCTCCACTTT.